These 13 T cell receptor beta chains were sequenced from one sample in a study of CD8+CD57+ T cells in acquired aplastic anemia. Investigators profiled TCR beta VDJ and CDR3 from genomic DNA template. Each CDR3 protein is one row after TCRdb ran MiXCR on the reads. The table has some 210,000 distinct CDR3 sequences, approximately 60% seen once. What was sequenced was sorted CD4+, CD8+, or CD8+CD57+ T cells (not recorded which) from PBMCs. These receptors came from a human donor in good health.

This clonotype was counted many times. The DNA for the CDR3 is TGTGCCAGCAGCTTTTTAGGGGCCGAGCAGTACTTC. Its protein product is CASSFLGAEQYF. The V gene is TRBV5-8, the J gene TRBJ2-7; D is perhaps TRBD1 (5 bases). This CDR3 is built from 12 residues. The germline CDR1 and CDR2 sequences are SGHTS and YDEGEE. Trimming left V 2 bases short and J 6 bases short, with 9 bases between.

This clonotype was observed many times. The rearrangement joins TRBV29-1 to TRBJ2-7; D ambiguous. Germline CDR1 and CDR2: SQVTM and ANQGSEA. The V end was cut by 6 bases, the J end by 6 bases, with 12 bases between. This CDR3 is 11 amino acids long. CDR3 residues: CSVLYMSEQYF. The DNA of the CDR3 is TGCAGCGTCCTCTACATGAGCGAGCAGTACTTC.

The J gene is TRBJ2-7, the V gene TRBV5-1; weak D call: TRBD1 (6 bases). Germline CDR1 is SGHRS and CDR2 is YFSETQ. CDR3 length: 15 residues. V was trimmed by 3 bases and J by 5 bases, leaving 18 bases between them. Here the CDR3 DNA reads TGCGCCAGCAGCTCACTCCTTTCGGACAGCAACGAGCAGTACTTC. Encoded protein: CASSSLLSDSNEQYF.

V is TRBV29-1 and J is TRBJ1-2; weak D call: TRBD1 (5 bases). V was shortened by 7 bases and J by 4 bases, with 13 bases between the two germline ends. Germline CDR1 SQVTM, CDR2 ANQGSEA. The CDR3 is 12 residues long. The CDR3: CSGRVGVYGYTF. The CDR3 DNA sequence: TGCAGCGGACGGGTGGGGGTCTATGGCTACACCTTC.

This sequence joins TRBV29-1 and TRBJ1-2; perhaps TRBD1 as D (6 bases). Germline CDR1 and CDR2: SQVTM and ANQGSEA. This CDR3 spans 11 amino acids. The germline V and J ends were trimmed by 4 bases and 8 bases, with 11 bases remaining between them. CDR3 in DNA: TGCAGCGTTGTCGCAGGGGACGGCTACACCTTC. Its protein is CSVVAGDGYTF.

This clonotype was seen just once. V and J are TRBV20-1 and TRBJ1-1; the match to TRBD1 covers 8 bases. Trimming removed 5 bases from V and 4 bases from J; junction bases left unmatched: 9. The length of the CDR3 is 14 residues. Per germline, CDR1 DFQATT and CDR2 SNEGSKA (reference sequence). This CDR3 reads CSAPTSTGGTEAFF. For the CDR3, the DNA is TGCAGTGCTCCTACATCTACAGGGGGCACTGAAGCTTTCTTT.

This clonotype was seen more than once but under ten times. The chain couples TRBV24-1 to TRBJ2-5; 7 positions match TRBD1. This CDR3 contains 15 residues. The germline CDR1 and CDR2 sequences are KGHDR and SFDVKD. The trim removed 3 bases at V and 4 bases at J, leaving 7 bases unmatched. The CDR3 loop reads CATSDRDRGRETQYF. The CDR3 DNA sequence: TGTGCCACCAGTGATCGGGACAGAGGACGAGAGACCCAGTACTTC.

This clonotype has ten or more counts. The rearrangement uses TRBV10-1 and TRBJ2-1; D perhaps matches TRBD1 (6 bases). Germline values: CDR1 WNHNN, CDR2 SYGVQD (reference sequence). Trimming took off 4 bases at V and 2 bases at J, with 9 bases between the two ends. The CDR3 loop spans 14 amino acids. For the CDR3, the DNA is TGCGCCAGCAGTGGACAGGAGCCCTACAATGAGCAGTTCTTC. Translation: CASSGQEPYNEQFF.

V usage is TRBV7-8 and J usage is TRBJ2-4; D is perhaps TRBD2 (7 bases). The CDR3 has 13 amino acids. The germline CDR1 and CDR2 sequences are SGHVS and FQNEAQ. Between the trimmed V and J ends, which lost 5 bases and 8 bases, there was a span of 13 bases. The CDR3 DNA is TGTGCCAGCAGCCCAGAGGGGGGGGACATTCAGTACTTC. Translated, it gives CASSPEGGDIQYF.

Only one count was recorded for this clonotype. V is TRBV12-3 or TRBV12-4 and J is TRBJ2-5; D is undetermined. This CDR3 has 11 amino acids. Deletions cut 8 bases from V and 6 bases from J, with 10 bases between. The CDR3 region has the DNA TGTGCCAGCTCCTTTTCCCAGACCCAGTACTTC. The encoded protein is CASSFSQTQYF.

The chain employs TRBV15 and TRBJ2-5; the match to TRBD2 covers 10 bases. The J call may be incorrect, as the DNA end agrees better with TRBJ2-3. There are 15 residues in the CDR3. Germline CDR1 and CDR2: LNHNV and YYDKDF (reference sequence). Here the CDR3 DNA reads TGTGCCACCAGCGCCCTAGCGGGAGTGACAGATACGCAGTATTTT. This codes for CATSALAGVTDTQYF.

The V call is TRBV19, the J call TRBJ2-2, with 11 bases aligning to TRBD1. V lost 4 bases and J lost 6; bases outside the gene matches: 4. CDR1 and CDR2 (germline): LNHDA, SQIVND (reference sequence). CDR3 length equals 15 residues. The CDR3 region has the DNA TGTGCCAGTAGTAAACCGGGACAGGGGGCCGGGGAGCTGTTTTTT. It translates to CASSKPGQGAGELFF.

Details on this clonotype: The missing conserved phenylalanine or tryptophan at the end of this CDR3 makes a read error likely. V and J are TRBV7-8 and TRBJ2-7; D unresolved. Germline V gene data show CDR1 as SGHVS and CDR2 as FQNEAQ. The CDR3 runs 11 residues. Trimming shortened V by 5 bases and J by 5 bases, and 7 bases separated the two germline ends. In DNA form, the CDR3 reads TGTGCCAGCAGCCCTAGTGACGAGCAGTACTCC. This codes for CASSPSDEQYS.